This TCR beta chain originates from a study of blood T cell repertoires in COVID-19. With V trimmed by 1 base and J by 7 bases, 6 bases remained unmatched. CDR3 size: 16 residues. The germline V gene encodes CDR1 SGHAT and CDR2 FQNNGV. In the authors' methods: Amplification from reference gene primers served as the basis for estimated nucleated cell counts. The assay was immunoSEQ multiplex PCR, and TCRdb's table has in-frame clones only and misses some. V and J calls and clone size are given by that table; D and trimming were obtained from the DNA. The sample holds about 45,000 clones, roughly 80% seen once.

Sequenced input: peripheral blood. The chain combines TRBV11-2 with TRBJ2-2; the match to TRBD2 covers 10 bases. The clonotype originates from a woman in her 70s with acute or convalescent COVID-19. CDR3 in amino acids: CASSLALAGAGGELFF. CDR3 bases: TGTGCCAGCAGCTTAGCGCTAGCGGGAGCGGGCGGGGAGCTGTTTTTT. The whole variable domain, filled in from reference TRBV11-2 and TRBJ2-2, reads EAGVAQSPRYKIIEKRQSVAFWCNPISGHATLYWYQQILGQGPKLLIQFQNNGVVDDSQLPKDRFSAERLKGVDSTLKIQPAKLEDSAVYLCASSLALAGAGGELFFGEGSRLTVL.